The rows below give T cell receptor beta chains drawn from one sample of a study of OX40 agonist ivuxolimab in advanced cancers. The protocol was immunoSEQ multiplex PCR, while the TCRdb copy is restricted to in-frame clones and leaves out a portion. Of approximately 90,000 clones listed, less than 95% are singletons. The source was CD4+ or CD8+ T cells sorted from blood, collected in a trial of the OX40 agonist ivuxolimab. The receptors were sampled from an adult with an advanced solid tumor such as melanoma, head and neck, liver or kidney cancer. Each CDR3 is given with its conserved first and last residue. Fields, in order: D gene, J gene, CDR3 length, V gene, clone size, CDR3 protein, CDR3 DNA. The D gene is left open where the match is weak. A clone size is listed for some rows: how often the clone was seen (once, few, many), or a class if it is expanded.

>.|TRBJ1-2|11|TRBV16|.
CASSQTSGYTF
TGTGCCAGCAGCCAAACAAGTGGCTACACCTTC
>TRBD1|TRBJ1-1|17|TRBV19|.
CASSIGQGFLQNTEAFF
TGTGCCAGTAGTATAGGACAGGGTTTTTTACAGAACACTGAAGCTTTCTTT
>TRBD1|TRBJ1-2|14|TRBV19|.
CASRDAGGGGGYTF
TGTGCCAGTAGAGACGCAGGGGGAGGAGGAGGCTACACCTTC
>.|TRBJ1-1|13|TRBV19|.
CASSMGRNTEAFF
TGTGCCAGTAGTATGGGACGGAACACTGAAGCTTTCTTT
>TRBD1|TRBJ2-5|16|TRBV25-1|.
CASSDTGTGAQETQYF
TGTGCCAGCAGTGACACCGGGACAGGGGCCCAAGAGACCCAGTACTTC
>.|TRBJ2-6|17|TRBV7-3|.
CASSSSSVGTGANVLTF
TGTGCCAGCAGCTCCTCCTCCGTGGGGACCGGGGCCAACGTCCTGACTTTC
>.|TRBJ2-7|15|TRBV18|once
CASRTQNDRFGEQYF
TGTGCCAGCCGTACCCAAAACGACAGGTTCGGCGAGCAGTACTTC
>.|TRBJ1-4|14|TRBV19|.
CASRPTATNEKLFF
TGTGCCAGTAGACCGACAGCAACTAATGAAAAACTGTTTTTT
>TRBD2|TRBJ2-5|15|TRBV11-2|.
CASSLVREVGGTQYF
TGTGCCAGCAGCTTAGTCCGGGAGGTGGGGGGGACCCAGTACTTC
>TRBD2|TRBJ2-1|19|TRBV2|once
CASREGVLAGRGAYNEQFF
TGTGCCAGCAGAGAGGGGGTACTAGCGGGACGAGGGGCTTACAATGAGCAGTTCTTC
>TRBD2|TRBJ2-5|15|TRBV2|.
CASSDSGTLSETQYF
TGTGCCAGCAGTGATAGCGGGACTCTCTCTGAGACCCAGTACTTC
>.|TRBJ2-7|14|TRBV5-6|.
CASSWDVGTYEQYF
TGTGCCAGCAGCTGGGACGTCGGAACCTACGAGCAGTACTTC
>TRBD2|TRBJ2-3|17|TRBV5-6|.
CASSSLGGLAGTDTQYF
TGTGCCAGCAGCAGCCTTGGGGGACTAGCGGGCACAGATACGCAGTATTTT
>.|TRBJ1-1|14|TRBV11-2|.
CASSLPAGATEAFF
TGTGCCAGCAGCTTACCAGCAGGGGCCACTGAAGCTTTCTTT
>.|TRBJ2-2|15|TRBV10-1|.
CASSDGTANTGELFF
TGCGCCAGCAGTGACGGGACTGCGAACACCGGGGAGCTGTTTTTT
>TRBD2|TRBJ2-5|14|TRBV4-2|.
CASSQVGEGETQYF
TGTGCCAGCAGCCAAGTAGGGGAGGGAGAGACCCAGTACTTC
>TRBD1|TRBJ2-5|13|TRBV27|.
CASSGTGKETQYF
TGTGCCAGCAGTGGGACAGGGAAAGAGACCCAGTACTTC
>TRBD1|TRBJ1-1|16|TRBV11-3|.
CASSTRQGQGNTEAFF
TGTGCCAGCAGCACTCGACAGGGCCAAGGGAACACTGAAGCTTTCTTT
>TRBD1|TRBJ1-5|15|TRBV2|.
CASSWDSLSNQPQHF
TGTGCCAGCAGTTGGGACAGTCTTAGCAACCAGCCCCAGCATTTT
>TRBD1|TRBJ2-2|16|TRBV9|.
CASSNRGRGGTGELFF
TGTGCCAGCAGTAACAGGGGCAGGGGTGGGACCGGGGAGCTGTTTTTT
>.|TRBJ2-1|15|TRBV6-6|.
CASIDEQTRSNEQFF
TGTGCCAGCATCGACGAGCAGACTAGGAGCAATGAGCAGTTCTTC
>.|TRBJ2-3|15|TRBV1|.
CTSSQDLATTDTQYF
TGCACCAGCAGCCAAGATCTGGCGACCACAGATACGCAGTATTTT
>.|TRBJ1-1|13|TRBV15|.
CATSRGTVVEAFF
TGTGCCACCAGCAGAGGAACAGTAGTTGAAGCTTTCTTT
>.|TRBJ2-3|15|TRBV27|.
CASSLSIVLTDTQYF
TGTGCCAGCAGTTTATCGATAGTCCTCACAGATACGCAGTATTTT
>.|TRBJ1-1|12|TRBV5-1|.
CASSTDSAEAFF
TGCGCCAGCAGCACGGACAGCGCTGAAGCTTTCTTT
>.|TRBJ1-2|11|TRBV7-9|few
CALPRGYGYTF
TGTGCCCTCCCCCGGGGCTATGGCTACACCTTC
>.|TRBJ1-1|10|TRBV6-6|.
CVTGHTEAFF
TGTGTTACAGGTCACACTGAAGCTTTCTTT
>TRBD2|TRBJ2-1|15|TRBV7-3|.
CASSLLAGGGNEQFF
TGTGCCAGCAGCTTATTAGCGGGAGGAGGCAATGAGCAGTTCTTC
>.|TRBJ2-1|14|TRBV6-5|.
CASSYSASANEQFF
TGTGCCAGCAGTTACTCGGCTAGTGCTAATGAGCAGTTCTTC
>TRBD1|TRBJ1-5|15|TRBV5-6|.
CASSRRQGAYQPQHF
TGTGCCAGCAGCCGACGACAGGGCGCCTATCAGCCCCAGCATTTT
>.|TRBJ2-1|14|TRBV28|.
CASSFLSSYNEQFF
TGTGCCAGCAGTTTTCTTAGCTCCTACAATGAGCAGTTCTTC
>.|TRBJ1-1|13|TRBV15|.
CATSYRLNTEAFF
TGTGCCACCAGCTACAGACTTAACACTGAAGCTTTCTTT
>TRBD1|TRBJ2-7|16|TRBV7-3|.
CASSPLPTGVFGEQYF
TGTGCCAGCAGCCCCCTGCCGACAGGGGTGTTTGGCGAGCAGTACTTC
>.|TRBJ2-7|13|TRBV7-9|.
CASSLGSLYEQYF
TGTGCCAGCAGCTTGGGATCTCTTTACGAGCAGTACTTC
>TRBD2|TRBJ2-5|16|TRBV5-1|.
CASSLGPSGREETQYF
TGCGCCAGCAGCTTGGGCCCTAGCGGGAGGGAAGAGACCCAGTACTTC
>TRBD1|TRBJ1-2|15|TRBV7-2|.
CASSLGQGFSYGYTF
TGTGCCAGCAGCTTAGGACAGGGATTTAGCTATGGCTACACCTTC
>.|TRBJ2-1|12|TRBV27|.
CASMGVRNEQFF
TGTGCCAGCATGGGGGTTCGCAATGAGCAGTTCTTC
>.|TRBJ2-7|12|TRBV6-1|.
CASSWSGYEQYF
TGTGCCAGCAGTTGGTCGGGCTACGAGCAGTACTTC
>TRBD1|TRBJ2-7|13|TRBV10-1|.
CASRKTGGDEQYF
TGCGCCAGCAGGAAAACAGGGGGAGACGAGCAGTACTTC
>TRBD1|TRBJ1-2|14|TRBV30|.
CAWRGTGGHYGYTF
TGTGCCTGGAGAGGGACAGGGGGCCACTATGGCTACACCTTC
>TRBD2|TRBJ2-3|19|TRBV4-2|.
CASSQDKNGLAGAVDTQYF
TGTGCCAGCAGCCAAGATAAAAACGGACTAGCGGGAGCAGTAGATACGCAGTATTTT
>.|TRBJ1-2|14|TRBV10-3|.
CASTYREDNYGYTF
TGTGCCTCCACTTACCGAGAAGATAACTATGGCTACACCTTC
>TRBD2|TRBJ2-5|16|TRBV27|.
CASSPGTSGSGETQYF
TGTGCCAGCAGTCCTGGGACTAGCGGGAGTGGGGAGACCCAGTACTTC
>.|TRBJ2-2|15|TRBV5-1|.
CASSFWQDRTGELFF
TGCGCCAGCAGCTTTTGGCAGGATCGAACCGGGGAGCTGTTTTTT
>TRBD1|TRBJ2-2|16|TRBV2|.
CAGSGPKGGRTGELFF
TGTGCCGGCAGTGGGCCCAAAGGGGGCAGGACCGGGGAGCTGTTTTTT
>.|TRBJ2-5|12|TRBV5-4|once
CASRYNQETQYF
TGTGCCAGCAGGTATAACCAAGAGACCCAGTACTTC
>.|TRBJ2-1|13|TRBV7-2|.
CASSWELGNEQFF
TGTGCCAGCAGCTGGGAGCTGGGTAATGAGCAGTTCTTC
>TRBD1|TRBJ2-5|13|TRBV28|.
CASSTQGEETQYF
TGTGCCAGCAGTACGCAGGGGGAAGAGACCCAGTACTTC
>TRBD2|TRBJ2-3|14|TRBV11-3|.
CASTTAGGADTQYF
TGTGCCAGCACCACCGCGGGGGGAGCAGATACGCAGTATTTT
>TRBD1|TRBJ2-7|14|TRBV11-3|.
CASSTGTGAYEQYF
TGTGCCAGCAGCACCGGGACAGGAGCCTACGAGCAGTACTTC
>TRBD1|TRBJ1-1|15|TRBV4-1|.
CASSHDLRDSTEAFF
TGCGCCAGCAGCCATGATCTCCGGGACAGCACTGAAGCTTTCTTT
>TRBD2|TRBJ2-7|15|TRBV27|.
CASSLGGTSGSEQYF
TGTGCCAGCAGTTTAGGGGGGACTAGCGGGAGTGAGCAGTACTTC
>TRBD1|TRBJ2-7|14|TRBV7-6|.
CASSLADRAYEQYF
TGTGCCAGCAGCTTAGCGGACAGGGCCTACGAGCAGTACTTC
>TRBD1|TRBJ2-2|15|TRBV9|.
CASSVEGTGTGELFF
TGTGCCAGCAGCGTAGAAGGGACAGGGACCGGGGAGCTGTTTTTT
>.|TRBJ1-5|16|TRBV11-2|.
CASSSLVGVGGQPQHF
TGTGCCAGCAGCTCCCTGGTCGGGGTCGGGGGTCAGCCCCAGCATTTT
>TRBD2|TRBJ2-7|16|TRBV28|.
CASSTFRTSGSYEQYF
TGTGCCAGCAGTACATTTAGGACTAGCGGGTCCTACGAGCAGTACTTC
>.|TRBJ1-1|15|TRBV30|once
CAWSGGGRGNTEAFF
TGTGCCTGGAGTGGTGGGGGGCGAGGGAACACTGAAGCTTTCTTT
>.|TRBJ1-5|17|TRBV4-1|once
CASSRDNSALINQPQHF
TGCGCCAGCAGCCGGGACAATTCGGCACTAATAAATCAGCCCCAGCATTTT
>.|TRBJ1-2|9|TRBV20-1|.
CSASPGYTF
TGCAGTGCTAGTCCTGGCTACACCTTC